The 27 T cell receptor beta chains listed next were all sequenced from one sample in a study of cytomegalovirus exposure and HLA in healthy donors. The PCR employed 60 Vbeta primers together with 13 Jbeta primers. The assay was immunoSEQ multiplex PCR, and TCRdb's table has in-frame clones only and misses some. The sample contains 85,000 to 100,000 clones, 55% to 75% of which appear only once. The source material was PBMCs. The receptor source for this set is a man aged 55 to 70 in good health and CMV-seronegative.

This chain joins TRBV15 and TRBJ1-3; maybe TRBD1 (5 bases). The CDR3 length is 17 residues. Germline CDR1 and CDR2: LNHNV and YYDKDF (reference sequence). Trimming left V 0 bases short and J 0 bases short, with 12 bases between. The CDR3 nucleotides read TGTGCCACCAGCAGAGATTGGGACTCCTACTCTGGAAACACCATATATTTT. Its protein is CATSRDWDSYSGNTIYF.

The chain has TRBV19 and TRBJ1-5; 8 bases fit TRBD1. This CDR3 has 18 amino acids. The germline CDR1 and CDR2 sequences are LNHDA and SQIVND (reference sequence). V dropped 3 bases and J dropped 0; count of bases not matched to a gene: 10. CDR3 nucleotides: TGTGCCAGTAGTATTCCAGGACAGGGACGACATAGCAATCAGCCCCAGCATTTT. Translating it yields CASSIPGQGRHSNQPQHF.

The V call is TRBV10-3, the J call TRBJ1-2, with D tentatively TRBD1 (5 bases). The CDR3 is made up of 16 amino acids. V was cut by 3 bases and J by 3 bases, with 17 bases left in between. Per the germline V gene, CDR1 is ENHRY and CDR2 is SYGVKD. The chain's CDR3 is CAISEGNRLEHYGYTF. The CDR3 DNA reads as TGTGCCATCAGTGAAGGGAACAGGTTGGAGCACTATGGCTACACCTTC.

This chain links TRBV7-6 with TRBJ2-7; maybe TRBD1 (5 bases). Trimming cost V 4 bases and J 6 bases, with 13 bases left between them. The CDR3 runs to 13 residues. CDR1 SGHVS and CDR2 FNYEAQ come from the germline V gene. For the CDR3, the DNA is TGTGCCAGCAGCTCTACAGGTTTGGTCGAGCAGTACTTC. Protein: CASSSTGLVEQYF.

CDR3 coding DNA: TGTGCCAGCAGCGCTACTAGCGGGAGCACAGATACGCAGTATTTT. Its translation: CASSATSGSTDTQYF. J is TRBJ2-3 and V is TRBV5-4, with 9 bases that match TRBD2. This CDR3 comprises 15 residues. Germline assignment: CDR1 SGHNT and CDR2 YYREEE (reference sequence). Unmatched junction bases numbered 3, after V lost 4 bases and J lost 0 bases.

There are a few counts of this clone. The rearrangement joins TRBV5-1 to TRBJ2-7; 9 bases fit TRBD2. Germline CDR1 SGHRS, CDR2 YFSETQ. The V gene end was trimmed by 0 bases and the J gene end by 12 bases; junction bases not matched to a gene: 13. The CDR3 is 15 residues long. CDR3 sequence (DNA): TGCGCCAGCAGCTTGGACGGGACTAGCCGCACACCGTGGTACTTC. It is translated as CASSLDGTSRTPWYF. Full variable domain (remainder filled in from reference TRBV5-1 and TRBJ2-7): KAGVTQTPRYLIKTRGQQVTLSCSPISGHRSVSWYQQTPGQGLQFLFEYFSETQRNKGNFPGRFSGRQFSNSRSEMNVSTLELGDSALYLCASSLDGTSRTPWYFGPGTRLTVT.

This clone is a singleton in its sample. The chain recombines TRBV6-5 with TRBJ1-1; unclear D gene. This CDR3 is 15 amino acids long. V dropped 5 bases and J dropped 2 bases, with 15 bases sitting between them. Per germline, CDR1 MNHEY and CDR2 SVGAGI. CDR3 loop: CASSPAATANTEAFF. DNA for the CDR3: TGTGCCAGCAGTCCGGCAGCCACAGCTAACACTGAAGCTTTCTTT.

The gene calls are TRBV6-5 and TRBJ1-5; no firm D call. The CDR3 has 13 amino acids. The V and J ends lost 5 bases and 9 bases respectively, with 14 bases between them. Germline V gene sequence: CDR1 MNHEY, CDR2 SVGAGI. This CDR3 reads CASSERNRGPQHF. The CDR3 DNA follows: TGTGCCAGCAGTGAACGGAATCGGGGGCCCCAGCATTTT.

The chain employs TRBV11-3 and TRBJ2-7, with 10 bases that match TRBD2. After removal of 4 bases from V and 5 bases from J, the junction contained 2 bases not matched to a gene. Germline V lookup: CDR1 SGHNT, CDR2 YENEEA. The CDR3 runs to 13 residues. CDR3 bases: TGTGCCAGCAGCTCACTAGCGGGGCACGAGCAGTACTTC. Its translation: CASSSLAGHEQYF.

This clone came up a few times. The CDR3 DNA follows: TGTGCCAGCTACCCGCGTAGCGGTTCACCCCTCCACTTT. This codes for CASYPRSGSPLHF. The genes are TRBV28 and TRBJ1-6, with unresolved D. V was trimmed by 8 bases and J by 9 bases, leaving 14 bases between them. Germline lookup yields CDR1 MDHEN and CDR2 SYDVKM. This CDR3 is 13 amino acids long.

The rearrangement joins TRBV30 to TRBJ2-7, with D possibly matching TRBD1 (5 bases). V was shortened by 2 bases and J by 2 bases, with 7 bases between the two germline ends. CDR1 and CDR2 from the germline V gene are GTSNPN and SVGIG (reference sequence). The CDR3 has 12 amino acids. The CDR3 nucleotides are TGTGCCTGGAGTAGGGGTCCCTACGAGCAGTACTTC. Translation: CAWSRGPYEQYF.

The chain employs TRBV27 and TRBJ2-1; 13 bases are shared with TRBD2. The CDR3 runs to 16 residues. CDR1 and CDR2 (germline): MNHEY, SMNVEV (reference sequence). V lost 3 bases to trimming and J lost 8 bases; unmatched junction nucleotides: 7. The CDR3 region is CASSFRTSGSPHEQFF. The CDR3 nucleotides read TGTGCCAGCAGTTTTCGGACTAGCGGGAGCCCCCATGAGCAGTTCTTC.

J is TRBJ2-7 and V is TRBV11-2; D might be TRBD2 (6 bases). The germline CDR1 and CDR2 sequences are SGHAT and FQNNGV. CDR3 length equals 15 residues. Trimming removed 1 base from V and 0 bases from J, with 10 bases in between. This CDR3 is CASSLGGGISYEQYF. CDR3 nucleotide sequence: TGTGCCAGCAGCTTAGGGGGAGGCATCTCCTACGAGCAGTACTTC.

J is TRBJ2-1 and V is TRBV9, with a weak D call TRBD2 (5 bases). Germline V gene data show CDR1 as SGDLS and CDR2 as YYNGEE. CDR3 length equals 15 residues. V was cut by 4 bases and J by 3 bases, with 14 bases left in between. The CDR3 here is CASSPREGNYNEQFF. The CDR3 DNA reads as TGTGCCAGCAGCCCCCGTGAGGGAAACTACAATGAGCAGTTCTTC.

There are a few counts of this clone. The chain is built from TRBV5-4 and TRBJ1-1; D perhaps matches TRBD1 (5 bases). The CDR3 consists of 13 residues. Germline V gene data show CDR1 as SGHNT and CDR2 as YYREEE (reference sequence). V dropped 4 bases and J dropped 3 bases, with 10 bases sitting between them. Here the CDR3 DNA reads TGTGCCAGCAGCCCGACAGATTACACTGAAGCTTTCTTT. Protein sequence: CASSPTDYTEAFF.

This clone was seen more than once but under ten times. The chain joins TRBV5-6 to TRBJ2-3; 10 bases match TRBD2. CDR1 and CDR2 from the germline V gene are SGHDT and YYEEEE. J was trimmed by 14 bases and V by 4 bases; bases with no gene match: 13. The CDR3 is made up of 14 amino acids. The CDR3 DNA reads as TGTGCCAGCAGCCCCGGACTAGCGGTCGTCAGTACGTATTTT. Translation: CASSPGLAVVSTYF.

The CDR3 sequence: CAIQMQGATGNTIYF. CDR3 in DNA: TGTGCCATCCAGATGCAGGGGGCCACTGGAAACACCATATATTTT. The rearrangement joins TRBV7-9 to TRBJ1-3, with 8 bases identical to TRBD1. Trimming removed 10 bases from V and 2 bases from J; junction bases left unmatched: 10. The CDR3 extends over 15 amino acids. Germline V gives CDR1 SEHNR, CDR2 FQNEAQ (reference sequence).

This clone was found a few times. CDR3 region: CASSRTANTEAFF. CDR3 DNA: TGTGCCAGCAGCCGTACAGCAAACACTGAAGCTTTCTTT. The chain uses TRBV11-1 and TRBJ1-1; D uncertain. The germline V gene has CDR1 SGHAT and CDR2 FQDESV (reference sequence). V lost 5 bases to trimming and J lost 2 bases, with 9 bases between them. This CDR3 has 13 residues.

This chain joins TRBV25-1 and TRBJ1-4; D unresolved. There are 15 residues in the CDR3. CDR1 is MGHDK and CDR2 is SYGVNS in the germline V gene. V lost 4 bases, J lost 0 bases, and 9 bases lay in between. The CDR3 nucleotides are TGTGCCAGCAGTGGATTACAGACAACTAATGAAAAACTGTTTTTT. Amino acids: CASSGLQTTNEKLFF.

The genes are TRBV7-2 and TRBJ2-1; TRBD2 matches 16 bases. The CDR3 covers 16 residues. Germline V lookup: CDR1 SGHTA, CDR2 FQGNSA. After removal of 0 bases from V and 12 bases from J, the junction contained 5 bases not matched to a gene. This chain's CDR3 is CASSLAGTSGRAVQFF. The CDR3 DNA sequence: TGTGCCAGCAGCTTAGCGGGGACTAGCGGGAGGGCCGTGCAGTTCTTC.

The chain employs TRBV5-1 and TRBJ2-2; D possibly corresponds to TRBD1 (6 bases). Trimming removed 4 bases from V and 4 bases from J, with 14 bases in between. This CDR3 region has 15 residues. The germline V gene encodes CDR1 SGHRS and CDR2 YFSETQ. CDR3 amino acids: CASSPAGAGTGELFF. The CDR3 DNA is TGCGCCAGCAGCCCGGCAGGGGCCGGCACCGGGGAGCTGTTTTTT.

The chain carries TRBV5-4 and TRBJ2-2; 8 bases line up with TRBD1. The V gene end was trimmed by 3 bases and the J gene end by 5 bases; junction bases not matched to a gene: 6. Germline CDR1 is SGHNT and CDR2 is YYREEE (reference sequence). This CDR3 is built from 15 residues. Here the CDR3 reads CASSSRQGRTGELFF. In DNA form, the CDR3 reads TGTGCCAGCAGCTCCCGACAGGGGAGGACCGGGGAGCTGTTTTTT.

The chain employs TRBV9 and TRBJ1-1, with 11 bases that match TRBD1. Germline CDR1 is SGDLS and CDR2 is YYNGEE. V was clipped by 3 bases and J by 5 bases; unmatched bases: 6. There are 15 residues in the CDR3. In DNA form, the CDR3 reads TGTGCCAGCAGCGCCTCCGGGACAGGGGGAACTGAAGCTTTCTTT. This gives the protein CASSASGTGGTEAFF.

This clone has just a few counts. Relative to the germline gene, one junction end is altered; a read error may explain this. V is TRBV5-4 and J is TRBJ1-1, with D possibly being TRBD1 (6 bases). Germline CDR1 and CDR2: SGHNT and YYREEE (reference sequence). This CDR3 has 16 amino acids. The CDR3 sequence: CASSPQSGTLNAEAFF. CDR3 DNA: TGTGCCAGCAGCCCACAATCCGGGACACTGAACGCTGAAGCTTTCTTT.

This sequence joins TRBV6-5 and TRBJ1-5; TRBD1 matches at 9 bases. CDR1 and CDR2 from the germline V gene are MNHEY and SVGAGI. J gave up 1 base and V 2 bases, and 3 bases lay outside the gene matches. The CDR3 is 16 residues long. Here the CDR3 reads CASSYGGQGSNQPQHF. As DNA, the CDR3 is TGTGCCAGCAGTTACGGTGGACAGGGGAGCAATCAGCCCCAGCATTTT.

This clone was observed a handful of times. CDR3 bases: TGTGCCAGCAGCCAAGTAGGTACAGGGCTCTCCAATGAGCAGTTCTTC. Amino acids: CASSQVGTGLSNEQFF. The chain links TRBV4-2 to TRBJ2-1; possibly TRBD1 for D (6 bases). V was shortened by 1 base and J by 6 bases, with 16 bases between the two germline ends. The CDR3 spans 16 residues. Germline-derived CDR1 and CDR2 are LGHNA and YNFKEQ.

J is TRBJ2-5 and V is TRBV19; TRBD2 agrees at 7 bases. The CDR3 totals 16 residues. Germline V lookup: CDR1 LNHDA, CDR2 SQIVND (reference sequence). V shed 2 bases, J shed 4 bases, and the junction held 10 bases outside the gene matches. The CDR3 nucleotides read TGTGCCAGTAGTATATTAGGCGGGAGCGGTGGAGAGACCCAGTACTTC. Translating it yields CASSILGGSGGETQYF.